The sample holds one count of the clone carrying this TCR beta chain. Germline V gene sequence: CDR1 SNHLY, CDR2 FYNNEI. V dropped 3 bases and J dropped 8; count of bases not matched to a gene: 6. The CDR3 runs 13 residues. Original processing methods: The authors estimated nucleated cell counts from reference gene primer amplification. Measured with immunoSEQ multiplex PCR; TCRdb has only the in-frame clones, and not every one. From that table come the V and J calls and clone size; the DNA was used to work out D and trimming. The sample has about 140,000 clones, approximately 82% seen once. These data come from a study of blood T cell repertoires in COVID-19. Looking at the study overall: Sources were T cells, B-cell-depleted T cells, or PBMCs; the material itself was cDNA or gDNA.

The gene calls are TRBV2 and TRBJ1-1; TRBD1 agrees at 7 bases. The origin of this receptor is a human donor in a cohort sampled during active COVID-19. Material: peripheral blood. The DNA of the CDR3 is TGTGCCAGCAGTGATCTCCGGGACAGAGAAGCTTTCTTT. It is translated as CASSDLRDREAFF.